The rows below give T cell receptor beta chains drawn from one sample of a study of OX40 agonist ivuxolimab in advanced cancers. This table comes from immunoSEQ multiplex PCR, and its TCRdb copy is limited to in-frame clones, with some not included. The repertoire holds 40,000 to 50,000 clones, with 70% to 90% as singletons. This material consisted of CD4+ or CD8+ T cells sorted from blood, taken in a trial of the OX40 agonist ivuxolimab. The receptors here all came from an adult with an advanced solid tumor such as melanoma, head and neck, liver or kidney cancer. The CDR3 runs from the conserved cysteine through the conserved F or W. D genes are given only for firm matches. Only part of the rows carry a size: once, few, many, or a class if the clone is expanded.

.,TRBJ1-1,TRBV4-1,few,TGCGCCAGCAGCCAAGAGGGTGCGAACACTGAAGCTTTCTTT,CASSQEGANTEAFF
.,TRBJ1-5,TRBV2,few,TGTGCCAGCAGATGGGACACATATCAGCCCCAGCATTTT,CASRWDTYQPQHF
.,TRBJ2-3,TRBV7-7,once,TGTGCCAGCAGCTTAGAATTCCCCGCAGATACGCAGTATTTT,CASSLEFPADTQYF
.,TRBJ1-5,TRBV19,.,TGTGCCAGTAGTATACCGGACGGGCGGGAAACCAATCAGCCCCAGCATTTT,CASSIPDGRETNQPQHF
.,TRBJ1-4,TRBV7-9,once,TGTGCCAGCACCACTGGGCCTCGGGCCCTATTAACTAATGAAAAACTGTTTTTT,CASTTGPRALLTNEKLFF
.,TRBJ1-1,TRBV27,once,TGTGCCAGCAGTCAAGGGATGGGAACTGAAGCTTTCTTT,CASSQGMGTEAFF
.,TRBJ2-7,TRBV6-6,.,TGTGCCATCAGTACCCCGGGGGAGCTCGAGCAGTACTTC,CAISTPGELEQYF
TRBD1,TRBJ2-4,TRBV29-1,.,TGCAGCGTCTCGGGACGACAGGGAGCCAAAAACATTCAGTACTTC,CSVSGRQGAKNIQYF
.,TRBJ2-1,TRBV18,.,TGTGCCAGCTCAGGGAAGGGGCTCGCTATTGTCAATGAGCAGTTCTTC,CASSGKGLAIVNEQFF
TRBD1,TRBJ1-1,TRBV28,few,TGTGCCAGCGGACGACAGGGCACTGAAGCTTTCTTT,CASGRQGTEAFF
.,TRBJ2-7,TRBV27,.,TGTGCCAGCAGATTGGGAGGTGATCCCTACGAGCAGTACTTC,CASRLGGDPYEQYF
.,TRBJ2-4,TRBV5-8,.,TGTGCCAGCAGCCCCCCACAGGGTTTTGCCAAAAACATTCAGTACTTC,CASSPPQGFAKNIQYF
.,TRBJ2-7,TRBV15,once,TGTGCCACCAGCAGACTCAGCGGCTCCTACGAGCAGTACTTC,CATSRLSGSYEQYF
TRBD2,TRBJ2-1,TRBV6-4,.,TGTGCCAGCAGTGACAGAGCGGGAGACAATGAGCAGTTCTTC,CASSDRAGDNEQFF
.,TRBJ1-6,TRBV2,few,TGTGCCAGCAGTGTTAAGGGGAATTCACCCCTCCACTTT,CASSVKGNSPLHF
TRBD1,TRBJ1-2,TRBV4-1,.,TGCGCCAGCAGCCAATCGACAGGGGGCAACTATGGCTACACCTTC,CASSQSTGGNYGYTF
.,TRBJ1-1,TRBV4-1,.,TGCGCCAGCAGCCAGGGGAGTATTCGGGACACTGAAGCTTTCTTT,CASSQGSIRDTEAFF
.,TRBJ2-2,TRBV6-5,.,TGTGCCAGCAGTTACCTACTTCCGAACACCGGGGAGCTGTTTTTT,CASSYLLPNTGELFF
TRBD2,TRBJ2-3,TRBV4-1,.,TGCGCCAGCAGCCAAGATCCGGTCGCCTTGCGGGAGTTCGCAGATACGCAGTATTTT,CASSQDPVALREFADTQYF
.,TRBJ1-5,TRBV7-2,.,TGTGCCAGCAGCTCACACGAGGTGCAGCCCCAGCATTTT,CASSSHEVQPQHF
TRBD2,TRBJ2-7,TRBV9,.,TGTGCCAGCAGCGCTAGCGGGGGGGCCTACGAGCAGTACTTC,CASSASGGAYEQYF
TRBD2,TRBJ2-1,TRBV5-1,.,TGCGCCAGCAGCTTCGGGGACTACTACAATGAGCAGTTCTTC,CASSFGDYYNEQFF
.,TRBJ1-5,TRBV7-2,.,TGTGCCAGCAGCGCTTGGGACGGACCCAATCAGCCCCAGCATTTT,CASSAWDGPNQPQHF
TRBD1,TRBJ2-2,TRBV7-8,.,TGTGCCAGCAGCCTAGATGGACAGGGGGCAGCCGGGGAGCTGTTTTTT,CASSLDGQGAAGELFF
.,TRBJ2-5,TRBV14,.,TGTGCCAGCAGCCTCCAGGGAGGAGAGACCCAGTACTTC,CASSLQGGETQYF
TRBD2,TRBJ2-5,TRBV7-3,.,TGTGCCAGCAGTAGGGAGGGTTTTTTAGGAGAGACCCAGTACTTC,CASSREGFLGETQYF
TRBD1,TRBJ1-2,TRBV7-9,.,TGTGCCAGCACCCCGGATACAGGGGGCTATGGCTACACCTTC,CASTPDTGGYGYTF
.,TRBJ2-1,TRBV7-8,.,TGTGCCAGCAGCTCGTCAGGGGACGAGCAGTTCTTC,CASSSSGDEQFF
.,TRBJ2-1,TRBV7-6,.,TGTGCCAGCAGCTCCCGTGGAGGTGAGCAGTTCTTC,CASSSRGGEQFF
.,TRBJ2-7,TRBV7-8,.,TGTGCCAGCAGCCTGACAGACTTCTACGAGCAGTACTTC,CASSLTDFYEQYF
.,TRBJ2-2,TRBV5-1,.,TGCGCCAGCACCGAAACCGGGGAGCTGTTTTTT,CASTETGELFF
TRBD1,TRBJ1-1,TRBV9,.,TGTGCCAGCAGCGTAGCTAACAGGGGGCCGGGTACTGAAGCTTTCTTT,CASSVANRGPGTEAFF